Following are 29 T cell receptor beta chains from one sample sequenced in a study of T cells in Graves' hyperthyroidism and ophthalmopathy. TCR beta CDR3 sequences were amplified from RNA transcripts. An initial round of RT-PCR targeting the TCR CDR3 relied on the HTBI primer set. TCRdb passed the multiplex PCR reads through MiXCR, listing each CDR3 protein once. In the table there are about 400,000 distinct CDR3 sequences, approximately 16% of which are singletons. The sequenced sample consisted of blood. Source of these receptors: a woman in her sixties with Graves' ophthalmopathy.

As regards this clonotype: One end of the junction does not line up with germline, which may come from a read error. The chain recombines TRBV5-1 with TRBJ2-1; D is possibly TRBD2 (6 bases). The V gene's germline CDR1 is SGHRS and CDR2 YFSETQ. The CDR3 totals 17 residues. CDR3 sequence: CASSLYTGRGSSNEQFF. CDR3 bases: TGCGCCAGCAGCTTGTATACCGGGAGAGGGTCCTCCAATGAGCAGTTCTTC. Based on the CDR3 plus reference TRBV5-1 and TRBJ2-1, the full variable domain is KAGVTQTPRYLIKTRGQQVTLSCSPISGHRSVSWYQQTPGQGLQFLFEYFSETQRNKGNFPGRFSGRQFSNSRSEMNVSTLELGDSALYLCASSLYTGRGSSNEQFFGPGTRLTVL.

This sequence joins TRBV7-9 and TRBJ2-1; 12 bases are a match to TRBD2. The J segment lost 9 bases and the V segment lost 1 base, leaving 4 bases of the junction unmatched. This CDR3 contains 15 residues. CDR1 and CDR2 from the germline V gene are SEHNR and FQNEAQ (reference sequence). The DNA of the CDR3 is TGTGCCAGCAGCTTAGGGCTAGCGGGAGGGGGTGAGCAGTTCTTC. This sequence encodes CASSLGLAGGGEQFF.

This clonotype was counted at least ten times. The CDR3 protein is CASSPRAGGAQHF. CDR3 nucleotides: TGTGCCAGCAGTCCCAGGGCCGGCGGGGCCCAGCATTTT. V usage is TRBV12-3 or TRBV12-4 and J usage is TRBJ1-5, with D tentatively TRBD1 (5 bases). The CDR3 is 13 residues long. Trimming pared 5 bases from V and 11 bases from J, leaving 16 bases between.

The table lists this clonotype with a count of one. One end of the junction is discordant with germline, which a read error may explain. The CDR3 nucleotides read TGTGCCTGGAGTGTAGTGGGCAAACCCTCTGAGGCCAACGTCCTGACTTTC. Protein: CAWSVVGKPSEANVLTF. The chain carries TRBV30 and TRBJ2-6; D ambiguous. The CDR3 length is 17 residues. Per the germline V gene, CDR1 is GTSNPN and CDR2 is SVGIG (reference sequence).

Notes on this clonotype: A read error is possible here, since a much larger clone lies one base away. The chain recombines TRBV5-1 with TRBJ1-4, with 7 bases fitting TRBD1. CDR3 length: 15 amino acids. The germline V gene encodes CDR1 SGHRS and CDR2 YFSETQ. The chain's CDR3 is CAGSSTDRVVEKLFF. The CDR3 DNA is TGTGCCGGCAGCTCGACCGACAGGGTAGTTGAAAAACTGTTTTTT.

The CDR3 here is CASSRLDRDNSPLHF. Here the CDR3 DNA reads TGTGCCAGCAGCCGACTAGACAGGGATAATTCACCCCTCCACTTT. V is TRBV5-6 and J is TRBJ1-6, with TRBD1 matching over 7 bases. The V gene's germline CDR1 is SGHDT and CDR2 YYEEEE. Losses at the gene ends were 4 bases for V and 5 bases for J; bases not matched to a gene: 6. The CDR3 has 15 residues.

This sequence joins TRBV19 and TRBJ2-7; D uncertain. The CDR3 contains 14 residues. Trimming removed 3 bases from V and 3 bases from J, with 12 bases in between. CDR1 and CDR2 from the germline V gene are LNHDA and SQIVND (reference sequence). CDR3 loop: CASSIGPRIYEQYF. The CDR3 DNA is TGTGCCAGTAGTATTGGCCCGAGGATCTACGAGCAGTACTTC.

This chain uses TRBV27 with TRBJ1-1; perhaps TRBD1 as D (6 bases). V was clipped by 4 bases and J by 5 bases, with 14 bases between them. The CDR3 is 14 amino acids. Germline CDR1 is MNHEY and CDR2 is SMNVEV (reference sequence). The CDR3 DNA is TGTGCCAGCAGTTCGACAGGCCTAGGAACTGAAGCTTTCTTT. Translating it yields CASSSTGLGTEAFF.

A few counts support this clonotype. V is TRBV12-3 or TRBV12-4 and J is TRBJ1-5, with 8 bases lining up with TRBD1. The ends lost 6 bases at V and 5 bases at J; junction bases unmatched: 12. The CDR3 consists of 16 residues. The CDR3 nucleotides read TGTGCCAGCAGCTCGGGACAGGCTCCGGGGGATCAGCCCCAGCATTTT. Protein sequence: CASSSGQAPGDQPQHF.

This clonotype was recorded at least ten times. The CDR3: CASSFDTGAYYEQYF. CDR3 bases: TGTGCCAGCAGTTTTGATACCGGGGCCTACTACGAGCAGTACTTC. This sequence joins TRBV12-3 or TRBV12-4 and TRBJ2-7, with D perhaps being TRBD1 or TRBD2 (5 bases each). The CDR3 loop spans 15 amino acids. The V and J ends lost 3 bases and 3 bases respectively, with 15 bases between them.

With regard to this clonotype: Relative to the germline gene, one junction end is altered; a read error may explain this. This rearrangement joins TRBV9 to TRBJ2-1; 12 bases are shared with TRBD2. Germline CDR1 reads SGDLS; CDR2 reads YYNGEE. There are 15 residues in the CDR3. The chain's CDR3 is CASSVEGLAGNGQFF. CDR3 DNA: TGTGCCAGCAGCGTAGAAGGACTAGCGGGAAATGGGCAGTTCTTC. Looking up the rest from reference TRBV9 and TRBJ2-1 gives the full variable domain: DSGVTQTPKHLITATGQRVTLRCSPRSGDLSVYWYQQSLDQGLQFLIQYYNGEERAKGNILERFSAQQFPDLHSELNLSSLELGDSALYFCASSVEGLAGNGQFFGPGTRLTVL.

The genes are TRBV2 and TRBJ2-1; 8 bases map to TRBD2. This CDR3 region has 17 residues. Looked up from germline, CDR1 is SNHLY and CDR2 is FYNNEI. Trimming took 0 bases from V and 2 from J; bases not matched to a gene: 6. This chain's CDR3 is CASSEALSSGPYNEQFF. CDR3 nucleotide sequence: TGTGCCAGCAGTGAAGCGTTGTCTAGCGGGCCCTACAATGAGCAGTTCTTC.

The chain links TRBV6-1 to TRBJ1-1, with D possibly being TRBD1 (6 bases). CDR3 length equals 15 residues. Trimming stripped 8 bases from V and 0 bases from J, with 16 bases between. Germline V gives CDR1 MNHNS, CDR2 SASEGT. The CDR3 protein is CASVSDSAMNTEAFF. DNA for the CDR3: TGTGCCAGCGTGTCGGACAGCGCCATGAACACTGAAGCTTTCTTT.

This clonotype was detected many times. The CDR3 DNA sequence: TGTGCCAGCAGTTCCTGGAGTCGGTACGAGCAGTACTTC. Translation gives CASSSWSRYEQYF. This chain joins TRBV28 and TRBJ2-7, with unresolved D. Germline V gene lookup returns CDR1 MDHEN and CDR2 SYDVKM. The V end was cut by 4 bases, the J end by 4 bases, with 11 bases between. This CDR3 has 13 amino acids.

The table lists this clonotype with a few counts. V and J are TRBV27 and TRBJ2-5; possibly TRBD2 for D (6 bases). CDR1 and CDR2 (germline): MNHEY, SMNVEV (reference sequence). This CDR3 has 14 residues. V was shortened by 6 bases and J by 4 bases, with 15 bases between the two germline ends. The DNA for the CDR3 is TGTGCCAGCAGCAGCGGGTCCAGAAGAGAGACCCAGTACTTC. This translates into CASSSGSRRETQYF.

The gene calls are TRBV28 and TRBJ2-3; 12 nucleotides match TRBD1. The CDR3 loop spans 14 amino acids. From germline, CDR1 is MDHEN and CDR2 SYDVKM. Germline trimming cut 5 bases from V and 5 bases from J; bases unmatched to any gene: 2. The CDR3 sequence is CASSGTGGKDTQYF. CDR3 sequence (DNA): TGTGCCAGCAGTGGGACAGGGGGCAAAGATACGCAGTATTTT.

This clonotype was seen a few times. The rearrangement links TRBV25-1 to TRBJ1-6; the D gene is possibly TRBD1 (6 bases). Trimming took 4 bases from V and 9 from J, leaving 10 bases between them. The CDR3 sequence is 13 residues long. The germline V gene has CDR1 MGHDK and CDR2 SYGVNS. The CDR3 region has the DNA TGTGCCAGCAGTGTACAGGGTAGTTCACCCCTCCACTTT. The encoded protein is CASSVQGSSPLHF. Variable domain in full (rest from reference TRBV25-1 and TRBJ1-6): EADIYQTPRYLVIGTGKKITLECSQTMGHDKMYWYQQDPGMELHLIHYSYGVNSTEKGDLSSESTVSRIRTEHFPLTLESARPSHTSQYLCASSVQGSSPLHFGNGTRLTVT.

This chain uses TRBV2 with TRBJ2-5, with D perhaps TRBD1 or TRBD2 (5 bases each). Trimming cost V 8 bases and J 5 bases, with 24 bases left between them. The V gene's germline CDR1 is SNHLY and CDR2 FYNNEI. The CDR3 is 16 amino acids. The CDR3 DNA reads as TGTGCCAGCCAGGATCCTAGACCGGGGCCAAAGGAGACCCAGTACTTC. Translated: CASQDPRPGPKETQYF.

This clonotype came up many times. The CDR3 spells CASSPRETKNIQYF. The CDR3 DNA reads as TGTGCCAGCAGCCCTCGGGAGACCAAAAACATTCAGTACTTC. The rearrangement joins TRBV3-1 to TRBJ2-4, with a tentative D call TRBD2 (6 bases). Deletions cut 4 bases from V and 2 bases from J, with 9 bases between. The germline gives CDR1 LGHDT, CDR2 YNNKEL (reference sequence). The CDR3 covers 14 residues.

This clonotype was detected ten times or more. The chain links TRBV20-1 to TRBJ2-3; unclear D gene. The CDR3 contains 12 residues. Looked up from germline, CDR1 is DFQATT and CDR2 is SNEGSKA (reference sequence). With 7 bases removed from V and 4 bases from J, the gap between germline ends came to 12 bases. CDR3 in amino acids: CSGAALADTQYF. DNA for the CDR3: TGCAGTGGGGCAGCCCTGGCAGATACGCAGTATTTT.

This clonotype was detected many times. The V call is TRBV11-2, the J call TRBJ2-7, with D perhaps matching TRBD2 (6 bases). This CDR3 spans 15 amino acids. From germline, CDR1 is SGHAT and CDR2 FQNNGV. The V end lost 7 bases, the J end lost 5 bases, and 21 bases lay between the germline ends. CDR3 coding DNA: TGTGCCAGCACCAAGTTTCCGACGCGGGGAGACGAGCAGTACTTC. It codes for CASTKFPTRGDEQYF.

This clonotype showed up just a few times. The chain employs TRBV19 and TRBJ1-1; the D gene is possibly TRBD1 (5 bases). The germline V gene has CDR1 LNHDA and CDR2 SQIVND (reference sequence). The ends were cut back, 8 bases at V and 0 bases at J, with 10 bases in the middle. The CDR3 runs 13 residues. As DNA, the CDR3 is TGTGCCAGTGCGACAGAGTTGAACACTGAAGCTTTCTTT. Translation: CASATELNTEAFF.

This chain links TRBV4-2 with TRBJ2-5; D possibly matches TRBD1 or TRBD2 (5 bases each). Germline V gene lookup returns CDR1 LGHNA and CDR2 YNFKEQ. The CDR3 has 15 amino acids. V lost 1 base to trimming and J lost 3 bases, with 12 bases between them. CDR3 DNA sequence: TGTGCCAGCAGCCAAGGGGGCAGAGGGGAAGAGACCCAGTACTTC. Its translation: CASSQGGRGEETQYF.

This clonotype has at least ten counts. The V and J genes are TRBV2 and TRBJ2-1; no firm D call. Germline-derived CDR1 and CDR2 are SNHLY and FYNNEI. CDR3 length equals 16 residues. V shed 6 bases and J shed 0 bases, with 15 bases lying between them. The CDR3 bases are TGTGCCAGCAGCAGTGAAGTCCTGAGCTCCTACAATGAGCAGTTCTTC. Amino acid sequence: CASSSEVLSSYNEQFF.

This clonotype was counted a few times. At one of its ends the junction is not consistent with the germline gene, which may arise from a read error. The V gene is TRBV29-1, the J gene TRBJ1-1, with D maybe TRBD1 (5 bases). Germline CDR1 is SQVTM and CDR2 is ANQGSEA. The CDR3 extends over 12 amino acids. The chain's CDR3 is CSAGTENTEAFF. The DNA for the CDR3 is TGTAGCGCCGGGACTGAGAACACTGAAGCTTTCTTT.

This clonotype was detected ten times or more. V is TRBV28 and J is TRBJ2-1, with TRBD2 matching over 12 bases. The germline V gene encodes CDR1 MDHEN and CDR2 SYDVKM. This CDR3 is built from 15 residues. V shed 5 bases and J 4 bases; nucleotides not matched to a gene: 3. The CDR3 sequence is CASSGLAGWYNEQFF. The CDR3 DNA reads as TGTGCCAGCAGTGGACTAGCGGGATGGTACAATGAGCAGTTCTTC.

This clonotype was seen ten or more times. The chain combines TRBV12-5 with TRBJ2-7; D is unresolved. The V end lost 6 bases, the J end lost 5 bases, and 14 bases lay between the germline ends. CDR1 and CDR2 (germline): LGHNT, FRNRAP. The CDR3 has 13 residues. The CDR3 spells CASGPWADDEQYF. The CDR3 DNA sequence: TGTGCTAGTGGCCCGTGGGCGGACGACGAGCAGTACTTC.

This clonotype was seen a handful of times. The chain joins TRBV19 to TRBJ2-3; weak D call: TRBD1 (5 bases). The CDR3 has 13 residues. Per germline, CDR1 LNHDA and CDR2 SQIVND (reference sequence). The V end lost 6 bases, the J end lost 3 bases, and 10 bases lay between the germline ends. In DNA, the CDR3 is TGTGCCAGTAGCGGCAGGGAAACAGATACGCAGTATTTT. Translating it yields CASSGRETDTQYF. Full variable domain (outside the CDR3, taken from reference TRBV19 and TRBJ2-3): DGGITQSPKYLFRKEGQNVTLSCEQNLNHDAMYWYRQDPGQGLRLIYYSQIVNDFQKGDIAEGYSVSREKKESFPLTVTSAQKNPTAFYLCASSGRETDTQYFGPGTRLTVL.

In this sample, this clonotype turned up a few times. The chain joins TRBV24-1 to TRBJ2-2; the match to TRBD2 covers 8 bases. V lost 1 base to trimming and J lost 4 bases; unmatched junction nucleotides: 4. The CDR3 sequence is 16 residues long. Germline CDR1 KGHDR, CDR2 SFDVKD. CDR3 residues: CATSDFPGGSTGELFF. Here the CDR3 DNA reads TGTGCCACCAGTGATTTTCCGGGAGGGAGCACCGGGGAGCTGTTTTTT.